Included here is one T cell receptor beta chain sequence, with context. The antigen it binds to is not known. No base quality values were provided; no much bigger clone lies one nucleotide off. This specimen comes from a study of cytomegalovirus exposure and HLA in healthy donors (dated by TCRdb to between 2016 and 2019). Study-level background: An earlier analysis of approximately 640 of the donors reported approximately 300 Gb of sequence data and 100 million to 140 million unique TCR beta sequences from about 179 million T cells. About 310 gigabases of sequencing data and 78 million or so unique TCR sequences were included in an early release covering over 600 HLA-typed donors. Of the approximately 400 genotyped donors, 75% to 85% were placed in the genetic ancestry cluster associated with self-reported Caucasian donors. The study aimed to test whether cataloging public T cell receptors could reveal signatures of past pathogen exposure. Using immunosequencing, the study profiled T cell repertoires from 500 to 800 subjects and related those repertoires to cytomegalovirus serostatus. A separate validation cohort of 90 to 150 different subjects was used in addition to the roughly 620-subject first cohort. To predict cytomegalovirus infection status, the study brought together high-throughput TCR immunosequencing, statistical association of individual TCRs with disease status, and machine learning. A later analysis re-analyzed previously published TCR beta repertoires from 550 to 700 donors and added high-resolution HLA genotyping to study TCR occurrence patterns. Rather than drawing on any new phenotypic data, the later analysis identified candidate immune exposures from TCR beta sequences and the way those sequences occurred across donors. An earlier analysis of 587 of the donors used high-throughput TCR beta sequencing to judge whether each TCR beta V gene segment behaved as functional or pseudogenic. Alongside the repertoire data, information on donor age, sex, ethnicity and CMV serostatus was compiled. Genome-wide SNP genotypes for about 55% of the roughly 670 donors were used in a later genetic analysis, which treated that subset as a discovery cohort. All discovery cohort repertoires had been generated using a single sequencing platform. Both class I and class II loci were covered by HLA typing, at four-digit resolution. Typing coverage varied by locus: roughly 620-640 donors for A, B, C, DRB1 and DQB1; approximately 560 for DQA1; about 570 for DPA1; roughly 450 for DPB1. Because of strong linkage in the cohort, a handful of DR-DQ haplotypes were treated as single units for association and clustering. Among about 370 genotyped donors of the cohort, an average of roughly 230,000 unique TCR beta nucleotide sequences was sequenced per donor, of which 15% to 20% were non-productive. General study outcomes and caveats: When HLA alleles, especially DR and DQ, strongly co-occurred, attributing TCR associations to individual alleles was difficult. The earlier analysis of a few hundred of the donors excluded about 16 rarely observed V segments, including chromosome 9 orphons, because counts were too low. Because HLA typing was unavailable for some donors at each locus, only the typed subset was used in association tests. A later analysis found that HLA-associated TCR beta chains were more clonally expanded and had lower generation probabilities than equally common non-associated chains. Some IMGT-functional V segments, including TRBV6-2 and TRBV6-3, could not be distinguished by the 87-base-pair reads and were therefore excluded. Specific HLA alleles were associated with over 15,000 TCR beta sequences at a false discovery rate of 0.05 in a later analysis. The presence/absence analyses assumed that sequencing depth was roughly uniform across donors, and that assumption may not be true. A total of about 180 TCR beta chains were listed by the study as associated with cytomegalovirus. Correlated functional status among segregating V segments might be attributable to linkage disequilibrium, but an unknown experimental factor could not be ruled out. In vitro tests confirmed that a few of the cytomegalovirus-associated TCR beta chains recognize cytomegalovirus antigens. It was suggested by the authors that the approach could potentially be generalized to other disease states and immunological phenotypes. This cohort had only TCR beta chains sequenced, and the lack of alpha or paired-chain data limited which features could be detected. Compared with the roughly 600-donor mean, donors in an Asian-associated ancestry cluster had fewer N-insertions in productive TCRs, according to a later genetic analysis. CMV serostatus was the only immune exposure information available for the cohort. An earlier analysis of roughly 570 of the donors showed that most TCR beta V segments appeared in productive rearrangements either about 90% or about 30% of the time, which broadly matched IMGT annotations. In both the original and validation cohorts, the classifier was reported to diagnose cytomegalovirus status with high specificity and sensitivity. A later analysis reported that several top co-occurrence clusters appeared linked to parvovirus B19, influenza, CMV and Epstein-Barr virus. A cluster of highly shared sequence variants was judged likely to be a technical artifact of the sequencing pipeline. While some public TCRs were present in many individuals, most TCR sequences turned up only very rarely across donors. A further reported finding was that TCR beta sequences accurately predicted the HLA-A and HLA-B alleles for most subjects in the first cohort. According to a later analysis, TCR association rates differed among HLA loci, with DRB1 alleles showing the most associated TCRs and HLA-C alleles showing the fewest. According to a later analysis, most CMV-associated TCR beta chains appeared to be HLA-restricted, and the HLA associations seemed to be driven largely by CMV exposure. In a later genetic analysis, a missense DCLRE1C variant was associated with V-gene and J-gene trimming of TCR beta chains, and the association was replicated in an independent cohort.

The CDR3 holds 15 amino acids from the cysteine to the phenylalanine. The kept DNA is CDR3 alone, 45 bases in frame from the first base. Reading the germline V gene gives CDR1 SGHRS and CDR2 YFSETQ. Relative to germline, V is 1 base shorter and J is 8 bases shorter, with 15 bases between their ends. Library method: the immunoSEQ multiplex PCR assay. For the multiplex PCR, a mixture combining 60 forward primers for TCR Vbeta segments and 13 reverse primers for TCR Jbeta segments was used. The CDR3 region of rearranged TCR beta genes was amplified from genomic DNA by a multiplex PCR assay. On the Illumina HiSeq System, the amplified TCR beta libraries were sequenced as 87-base-pair reads. In the authors' own workflow: Across the 670 or so repertoires, a later analysis counted 60 million to 90 million unique TCR beta chains, around 10 million of which were shared by at least two donors. Raw reads were error-corrected and collapsed into unique sequences by a nearest-neighbor algorithm in which closely related sequences were merged to remove PCR and sequencing errors. To assign V, D and J gene segments, CDR3 sequences were aligned to IMGT reference sequences. Each retained sequence needed at least a six-nucleotide match to both a V gene segment and a J gene segment. A rearrangement was called productive if the CDR3 had no stop codons and remained in frame with V and J, and every other rearrangement was called non-productive. CDR3 was defined by IMGT convention, running from the second conserved V-encoded cysteine to the conserved J-encoded phenylalanine. In an earlier analysis of more than 550 of the donors, sequences lacking an unambiguous match to a single V gene segment were excluded. An earlier analysis of a few hundred of the donors called V segments functional above 56.7% productive rearrangements and segregating when the between-donor standard deviation exceeded 5%. A statistical classification framework was built to diagnose cytomegalovirus status from the catalog of TCR beta chain sequences. In a later analysis, V and J genes were assigned by comparing TCR nucleotide sequences against IMGT/GENE-DB human TR gene sequences. A later analysis assigned CDR3 sequences and most-parsimonious VDJ recombination scenarios with the TCRdist pipeline. In a later analysis, each TCR beta chain was defined by its CDR3 amino acid sequence together with its V-gene family, and reads without a unique V-gene family were excluded. A later analysis removed roughly 590 highly shared, low-generation-probability nucleotide sequences to deal with suspected cross-contamination and a sequencing artifact. For each public chain, a later analysis derived a clonal expansion index from normalized ranks of inferred template counts within each repertoire. In a later analysis, generation probabilities were computed with a VDJ recombination model fitted to out-of-frame rearrangements, and the resulting probabilities were checked against IGoR. A later analysis scored TCR-TCR, TCR-HLA and TCR-CMV co-occurrence with hypergeometric tests, applying a repertoire-size bias correction to TCR pairs. False discovery rates were estimated in a later analysis by permuting HLA or CMV assignments 20 times. In a later analysis, co-occurring TCRs were grouped using DBSCAN, and TCRdist sequence similarity was added for clustering within HLA-allele-positive subsets. Co-occurrence clustering excluded repertoires with fewer than 30,000 or more than 120,000 public chains, plus five with anomalous nucleotide sharing. TCRdb holds this immuneACCESS table with in-frame rearrangements only. Some clones are missing; in checked studies, unresolved V genes explain under half, and the rest has no known cause. For V, J and clone size, that table is used; D and trimming come from the DNA. In all, the sample holds 70,000 to 100,000 clones, and over 55% of those were seen once. About 22% of the sample goes to the ten largest clones.

The cohort was made up of roughly 670 healthy bone marrow donors. At the time of sampling, all cohort members were nominally healthy, though unrecorded immune exposures were likely present. The donor was CMV seropositive and belonged to the group of 270 or so seropositive cohort members. A peripheral blood sample was provided by each donor, and peripheral blood mononuclear cells were used for TCR beta sequencing. The Qiagen DNeasy Blood Extraction Kit was used to extract genomic DNA from the blood cell samples. The sequenced material came from PBMCs. This sequence originates from a woman aged 45-59 years in good health and CMV-seropositive. The sequence is built from TRBV5-1 and TRBJ1-4; matching of 6 bases hints at TRBD1 as the D gene. At the DNA level, the sequence is TGCGCCAGCAGCTTGTTAGGGGGGGGCCAAGAAAAACTGTTTTTT. This gives the protein CASSLLGGGQEKLFF.